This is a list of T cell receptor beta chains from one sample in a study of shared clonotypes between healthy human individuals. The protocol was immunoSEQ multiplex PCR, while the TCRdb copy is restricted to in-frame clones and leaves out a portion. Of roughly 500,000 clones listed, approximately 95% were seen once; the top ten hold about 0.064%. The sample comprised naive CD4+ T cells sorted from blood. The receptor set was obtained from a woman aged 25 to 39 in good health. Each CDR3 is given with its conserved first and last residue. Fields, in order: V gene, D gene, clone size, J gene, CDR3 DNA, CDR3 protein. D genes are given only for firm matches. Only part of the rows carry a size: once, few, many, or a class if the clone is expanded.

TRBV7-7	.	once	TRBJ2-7	TGTGCCAGCAGCTTACCAGAAACCTACGAGCAGTACTTC	CASSLPETYEQYF
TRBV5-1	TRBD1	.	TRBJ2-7	TGCGCCAGCAGCTGGACAGGTTTTTCCTACGAGCAGTACTTC	CASSWTGFSYEQYF
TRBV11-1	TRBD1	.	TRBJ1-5	TGTGCCAGCAGCCGCGGGACAGGGATGAACAATCAGCCCCAGCATTTT	CASSRGTGMNNQPQHF
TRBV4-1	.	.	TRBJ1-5	TGCGCCAGCAGCCAAGTAGGGACAAGCAATCAGCCCCAGCATTTT	CASSQVGTSNQPQHF
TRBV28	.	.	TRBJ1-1	TGTGCCAGCAGTTTGGGGCAGGGGGCTTTCTTT	CASSLGQGAFF
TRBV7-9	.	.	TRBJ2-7	TGTGCCAGCAGCTTAGCCGCTGGCGGGGTCCCCTACGAGCAGTACTTC	CASSLAAGGVPYEQYF
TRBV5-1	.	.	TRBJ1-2	TGCGCCAGCAGCTTGGGGTCGGGGCATAAGGGTATTGGCTACACCTTC	CASSLGSGHKGIGYTF
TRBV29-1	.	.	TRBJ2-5	TGCAGCGCCCAATCGGACATCTACCAAGAGACCCAGTACTTC	CSAQSDIYQETQYF
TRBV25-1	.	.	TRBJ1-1	TGTGCCAGCAGCGCAGGGGTGATGAACACTGAAGCTTTCTTT	CASSAGVMNTEAFF
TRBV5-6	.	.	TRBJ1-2	TGTGCCAGCAGCTTGGCAGGGTCAGGGCCTAGATCTAACTATGGCTACACCTTC	CASSLAGSGPRSNYGYTF
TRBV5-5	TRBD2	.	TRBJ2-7	TGTGCCAGCAGCCCCCGGACTAGCGGAATCTCCTACGAGCAGTACTTC	CASSPRTSGISYEQYF
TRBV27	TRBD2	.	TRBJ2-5	TGTGCCGGCAGAGAAAGGGGAGGGGTGGGGCAAGAGACCCAGTACTTC	CAGRERGGVGQETQYF
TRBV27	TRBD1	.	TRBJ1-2	TGTGCCAGCAGTTTATGGGGACAGGGAACTAACTATGGCTACACCTTC	CASSLWGQGTNYGYTF
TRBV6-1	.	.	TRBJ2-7	TGTGCCAGCAGTGAAGGCTTGAGCTTTCGTCCAGGGCCCTACGAGCAGTACTTC	CASSEGLSFRPGPYEQYF
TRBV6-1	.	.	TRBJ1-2	TGTGCCAGCAGCGAAACGAGGGGCTACACCTTC	CASSETRGYTF
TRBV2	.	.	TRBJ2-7	TGTGCCAGCAGTCAGGCCAACGAGCAGTACTTC	CASSQANEQYF
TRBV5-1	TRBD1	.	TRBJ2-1	TGCGCCAGCAGCCCGACAGGGTTAGGTAGCAATGAGCAGTTCTTC	CASSPTGLGSNEQFF
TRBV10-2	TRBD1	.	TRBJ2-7	TGCGCCAGCGGGACAGCCTATTACGAGCAGTACTTC	CASGTAYYEQYF
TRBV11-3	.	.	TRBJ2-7	TGTGCCAGCAGCTTGGGCGGGAACTACGAGCAGTACTTC	CASSLGGNYEQYF
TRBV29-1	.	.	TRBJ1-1	TGCAGCGTTGCGAAAACAGGGAACACTGAAGCTTTCTTT	CSVAKTGNTEAFF
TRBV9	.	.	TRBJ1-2	TGTGCCAGCTACAGGGCTAATGGCTACACCTTC	CASYRANGYTF
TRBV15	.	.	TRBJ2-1	TGTGCCACCAGCGCCACTGGGGCAGCTGAGCAGTTCTTC	CATSATGAAEQFF
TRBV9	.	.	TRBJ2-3	TGTGCCAGCAGCGTAGATGGAGTCTCCGATACGCAGTATTTT	CASSVDGVSDTQYF
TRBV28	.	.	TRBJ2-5	TGTGCCAGCAGTTTTCGTTTCCCGTTCTTGGAGACCCAGTACTTC	CASSFRFPFLETQYF
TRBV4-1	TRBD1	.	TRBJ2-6	TGCGCCAGCAGCCACGGACAGGTTTCCCCTGGGGCCAACGTCCTGACTTTC	CASSHGQVSPGANVLTF
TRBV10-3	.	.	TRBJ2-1	TGTGCCGGGGCCCGGGGAAGCTCCTACAATGAGCAGTTCTTC	CAGARGSSYNEQFF
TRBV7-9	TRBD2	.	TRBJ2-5	TGTGCCAGCAGCCCCGGACTAGTTCAAGAGACCCAGTACTTC	CASSPGLVQETQYF
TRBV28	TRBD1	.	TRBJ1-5	TGTGCCAGCAGGCCCGACAGGGGAGGGCAGCCCCAGCATTTT	CASRPDRGGQPQHF
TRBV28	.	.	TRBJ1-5	TGTGCCAGCAGTTTAGCAGGGGGCAATCAGCCCCAGCATTTT	CASSLAGGNQPQHF
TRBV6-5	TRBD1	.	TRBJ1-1	TGTGCCAGCAGTTCCGGACAGGGGAGGGGAAACACTGAAGCTTTCTTT	CASSSGQGRGNTEAFF
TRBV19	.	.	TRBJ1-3	TGTGCCAGTAGTGAACAGGGTGGAGGAAACACCATATATTTT	CASSEQGGGNTIYF
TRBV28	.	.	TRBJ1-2	TGTGCCAGCAGTTTAGGCGGGGGGAGCTATGGCTACACCTTC	CASSLGGGSYGYTF
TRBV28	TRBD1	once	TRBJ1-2	TGTGCCAGCAGTCTGCGGACAGGGGGTGCCTATGGCTACACCTTC	CASSLRTGGAYGYTF
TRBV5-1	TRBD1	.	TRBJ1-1	TGCGCCAGCAGCTTGACAACAGGGGCTTGGGCTACTGAAGCTTTCTTT	CASSLTTGAWATEAFF
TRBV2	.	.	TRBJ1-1	TGTGCCAGCAGGAGGACTGGCGGGGGGCGCCTTGGTGAAGCTTTCTTT	CASRRTGGGRLGEAFF
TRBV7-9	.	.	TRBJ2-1	TGTGCCAGCAGCCCCTCTTCCAACAATGAGCAGTTCTTC	CASSPSSNNEQFF
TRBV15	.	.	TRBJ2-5	TGTGCCACCAGCAGAGATGGAGCACCCCACGGGGAGACCCAGTACTTC	CATSRDGAPHGETQYF
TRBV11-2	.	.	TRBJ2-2	TGTGCCAGCAGTTACGCCCGACTAGGCCCGAACACCGGGGAGCTGTTTTTT	CASSYARLGPNTGELFF
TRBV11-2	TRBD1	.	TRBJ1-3	TGTGCCAGCAGCTTCGGACAGGTTAAAATCGGAAACACCATATATTTT	CASSFGQVKIGNTIYF
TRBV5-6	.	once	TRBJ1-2	TGTGCCAGCAGCTTGGCAGGGATGGGGGGCTACACCTTC	CASSLAGMGGYTF
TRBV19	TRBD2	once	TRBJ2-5	TGTGCCTCAACGAGCGGGGGCGAGACCCAGTACTTC	CASTSGGETQYF
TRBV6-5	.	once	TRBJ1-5	TGTGCCAGCAGTCCCCTGACAGCGGATCAGCCCCAGCATTTT	CASSPLTADQPQHF
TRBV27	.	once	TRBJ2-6	TGTGCCAGCAGCAGGAAGGGTTCTGGGGCCAACGTCCTGACTTTC	CASSRKGSGANVLTF
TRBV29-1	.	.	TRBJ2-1	TGCAGCGTCACGCCAGAGAGCTCCTACAATGAGCAGTTCTTC	CSVTPESSYNEQFF
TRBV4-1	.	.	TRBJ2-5	TGCGCCAGCAGCCTTGCCAACGGAATCCAAGAGACCCAGTACTTC	CASSLANGIQETQYF
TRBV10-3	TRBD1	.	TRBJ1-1	TGTGCCATCAGTGAGTGGGGAGCCGAGACAGGGGGAACTGAAGCTTTCTTT	CAISEWGAETGGTEAFF
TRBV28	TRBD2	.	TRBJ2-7	TGTGCCAGCAGTGGCACTAGCGGGAGGGACGGGGACGAGCAGTACTTC	CASSGTSGRDGDEQYF
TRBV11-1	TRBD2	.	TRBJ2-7	TGTGCCAGCAGCTTAGGGAGGGGACTAGCGGGAGTCTCCTACGAGCAGTACTTC	CASSLGRGLAGVSYEQYF
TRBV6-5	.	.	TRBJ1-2	TGTGCCAGCAGTTACGCCGGTGGGGATGGCTACACCTTC	CASSYAGGDGYTF
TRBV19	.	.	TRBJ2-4	TGTGCCAGTAGTACGCCAGGGAGCTCCTTATCAGGCATTCAGTACTTC	CASSTPGSSLSGIQYF
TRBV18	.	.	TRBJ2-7	TGTGCCAGCTCACCACCGTTCGGGATTTACGAGCAGTACTTC	CASSPPFGIYEQYF
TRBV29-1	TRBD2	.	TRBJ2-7	TGCAGCGTCGCCGGGGGGGAGGCTGTTGGCGAGCAGTACTTC	CSVAGGEAVGEQYF
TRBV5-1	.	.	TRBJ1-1	TGCGCCAGCAGTAGTGGCGGTGAAGCTTTCTTT	CASSSGGEAFF
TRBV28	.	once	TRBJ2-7	TGTGCCAGCAGTTTAGAGAGCTCCTACGAGCAGTACTTC	CASSLESSYEQYF
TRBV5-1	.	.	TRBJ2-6	TGCGCCAGCAGGAGTAGCTCTGGGGCCAACGTCCTGACTTTC	CASRSSSGANVLTF
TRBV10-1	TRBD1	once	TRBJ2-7	TGCGCCAGCAGTGAGCCGGGACAGGGGGCCCACGAGCAGTACTTC	CASSEPGQGAHEQYF
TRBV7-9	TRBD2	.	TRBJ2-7	TGTGCCAGCAGCTCGGGACTAGCGGGAGACTACGAGCAGTACTTC	CASSSGLAGDYEQYF
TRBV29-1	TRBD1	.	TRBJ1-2	TGCAGCGTTACAGGGGACTATGGCTACACCTTC	CSVTGDYGYTF